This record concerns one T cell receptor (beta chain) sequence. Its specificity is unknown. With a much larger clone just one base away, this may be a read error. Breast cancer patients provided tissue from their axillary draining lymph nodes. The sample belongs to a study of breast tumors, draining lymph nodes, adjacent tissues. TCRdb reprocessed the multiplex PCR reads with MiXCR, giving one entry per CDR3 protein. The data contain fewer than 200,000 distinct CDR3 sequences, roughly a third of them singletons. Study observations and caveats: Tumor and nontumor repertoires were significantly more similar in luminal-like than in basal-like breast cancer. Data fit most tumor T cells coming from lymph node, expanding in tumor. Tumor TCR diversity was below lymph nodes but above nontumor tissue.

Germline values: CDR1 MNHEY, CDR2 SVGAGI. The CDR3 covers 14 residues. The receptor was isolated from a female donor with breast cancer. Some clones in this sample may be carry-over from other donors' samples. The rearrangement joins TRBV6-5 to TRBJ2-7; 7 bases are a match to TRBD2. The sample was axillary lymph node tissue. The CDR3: CASSRPAGDYERYF. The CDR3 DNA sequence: TGTGCCAGCAGCCGCCCGGCGGGGGATTACGAGCGGTACTTC.